The rows below give T cell receptor beta chains drawn from one sample of a study of HIV-infected patients and healthy controls. TCRdb re-called the 5' RACE reads through MiXCR, storing one row per CDR3 protein. Among under 20,000 distinct CDR3 sequences, around 5% were seen once, and the ten largest hold over 1.5%. Sequenced sample: blood. The receptors come from an adult in good health. CDR3s include the opening cysteine and the closing phenylalanine or tryptophan. The D gene is left open where the match is weak. Only some rows state a clone size, as once, few, many or a class for expanded clones.

j_call d_call clone_size v_call cdr3_nt cdr3_aa
TRBJ2-1 . medium-sized TRBV24-1 TGTGCCACCAGTGATTGGGGCACCAAGCAGTTCTTC CATSDWGTKQFF
TRBJ1-5 TRBD1 many TRBV19 TGTGCCAGTAGTCCCCCCGGGGACAGGGTGAATCAGCCCCAGCATTTT CASSPPGDRVNQPQHF
TRBJ2-3 . many TRBV3-1 TGTGCCAGCAGCCAGCGGGGCCACACAGATACGCAGTATTTT CASSQRGHTDTQYF
TRBJ2-1 TRBD2 medium-sized TRBV13 TGTGCCAGCAACCCCGCGGGGGGGGATGAGCAGTTCTTC CASNPAGGDEQFF
TRBJ1-4 . many TRBV15 TGTGCCACCAGCATTTGGACTAATGAAAAACTGTTTTTT CATSIWTNEKLFF
TRBJ2-2 . many TRBV5-1 TGCGCCAGCAGCTTGTTCGCCGGGGAGCTGTTTTTT CASSLFAGELFF
TRBJ2-1 . many TRBV19 TGTGCCAGTGGAGGGGTAAGCTCCTACAATGAGCAGTTCTTC CASGGVSSYNEQFF
TRBJ1-1 . many TRBV20-1 TGCAGTGCTACTGAGGGGCAGAACACTGAAGCTTTCTTT CSATEGQNTEAFF
TRBJ2-5 . few TRBV6-2/TRBV6-3 TGTGCCAGCAAGGATTGGTCGTCCCGCACCGAGACCCAGTACTTC CASKDWSSRTETQYF
TRBJ2-1 . few TRBV10-3 TGTGCCATCAGTGAGTCAGCATCCCAAAGATCCTACAATGAGCAGTTCTTC CAISESASQRSYNEQFF
TRBJ2-3 . few TRBV11-2 TGTGCCAGCAGCTTAGTGGATGGGACACTAAATACGCAGTATTTT CASSLVDGTLNTQYF
TRBJ2-2 TRBD1 once TRBV20-1 TGCAGTGCGAGCAGGGACAGCACAACCGGGGAGCTGTTTTTT CSASRDSTTGELFF
TRBJ2-3 TRBD2 many TRBV10-3 TGTGCCATCAGTGTCAGGGAGGGGAGCACAGATACGCAGTATTTT CAISVREGSTDTQYF
TRBJ1-3 . many TRBV15 TGTGCCACTAAACCTTTCGACAGGACTGGAAACACCATATATTTT CATKPFDRTGNTIYF
TRBJ1-5 . . TRBV12-3/TRBV12-4 TGTGCCAGCAGTTTCTCAGCCGGCCAGCCCCAGCATTTT CASSFSAGQPQHF
TRBJ1-4 TRBD1 many TRBV18 TGTGCCAGCTCACCAGAGAGGGACAGTAAAGAAAAACTGTTTTTT CASSPERDSKEKLFF
TRBJ2-7 . few TRBV3-1 TGTGCCAGCAGCTCTTCCGAGGGCAGGGGTTCCTACGAGCAGTACTTC CASSSSEGRGSYEQYF
TRBJ1-1 . many TRBV3-1 TGTGCCAGCAGCCAAGATGTAGGCCTTAACACTGAAGCTTTCTTT CASSQDVGLNTEAFF